This T cell receptor beta chain was recorded in a study of T cells of healthy individuals. Germline CDR1 reads SGHTA; CDR2 reads FQGNSA. The CDR3 covers 16 residues. The V gene lost 1 base and the J gene lost 10 bases, with 17 bases spanning the gap. TCRdb ran MiXCR on the 5' RACE reads and lists one entry per CDR3 protein. The sample shows 60,000 to 80,000 distinct CDR3 sequences, about 17% of them seen only once. This clonotype was obtained from a human donor in good health. V gene TRBV7-2 combines with J gene TRBJ1-6; D not certain. The CDR3 DNA reads as TGTGCCAGCAGCTTAGTGTCCCCGACAAGCTTGTCACCCCTCCACTTT. Encoded protein: CASSLVSPTSLSPLHF.